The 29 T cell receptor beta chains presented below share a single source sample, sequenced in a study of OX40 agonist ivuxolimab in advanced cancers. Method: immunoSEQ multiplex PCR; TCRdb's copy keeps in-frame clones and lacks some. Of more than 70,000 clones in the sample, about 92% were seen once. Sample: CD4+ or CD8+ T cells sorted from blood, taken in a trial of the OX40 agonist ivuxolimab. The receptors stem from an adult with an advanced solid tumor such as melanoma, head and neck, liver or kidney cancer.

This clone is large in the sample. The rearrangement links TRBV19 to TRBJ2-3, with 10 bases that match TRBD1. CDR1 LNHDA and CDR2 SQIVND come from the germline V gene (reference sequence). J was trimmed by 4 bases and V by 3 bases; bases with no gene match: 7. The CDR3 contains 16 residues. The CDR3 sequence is CASSITGTGDSDTQYF. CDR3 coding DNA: TGTGCCAGTAGTATCACCGGGACAGGGGATTCAGATACGCAGTATTTT.

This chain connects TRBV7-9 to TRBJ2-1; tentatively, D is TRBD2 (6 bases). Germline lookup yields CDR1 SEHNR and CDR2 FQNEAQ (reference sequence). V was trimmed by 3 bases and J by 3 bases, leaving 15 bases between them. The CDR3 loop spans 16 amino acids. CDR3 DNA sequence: TGTGCCAGCAGCTTCGAGGAGGGGCCGAACTACAATGAGCAGTTCTTC. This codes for CASSFEEGPNYNEQFF.

The CDR3 DNA is TGTGCCACCAGCAGGGAGAGGACGGCGGTCACAGATACGCAGTATTTT. This gives the protein CATSRERTAVTDTQYF. V gene TRBV15 combines with J gene TRBJ2-3, with D hard to call. The CDR3 is 16 residues long. Germline assignment: CDR1 LNHNV and CDR2 YYDKDF (reference sequence). V was clipped by 3 bases and J by 2 bases, with 15 bases between them.

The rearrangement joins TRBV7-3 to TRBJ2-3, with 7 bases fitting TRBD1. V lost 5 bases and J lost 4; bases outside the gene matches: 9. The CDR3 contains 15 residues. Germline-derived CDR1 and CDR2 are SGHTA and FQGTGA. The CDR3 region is CASSAKQGKADTQYF. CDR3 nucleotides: TGTGCCAGCAGCGCCAAACAGGGGAAGGCAGATACGCAGTATTTT.

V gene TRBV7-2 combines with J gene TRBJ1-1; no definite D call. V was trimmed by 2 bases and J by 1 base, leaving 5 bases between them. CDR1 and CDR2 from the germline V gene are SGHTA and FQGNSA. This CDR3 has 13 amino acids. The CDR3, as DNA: TGTGCCAGCAGCTTATTCACGAACACTGAAGCTTTCTTT. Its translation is CASSLFTNTEAFF.

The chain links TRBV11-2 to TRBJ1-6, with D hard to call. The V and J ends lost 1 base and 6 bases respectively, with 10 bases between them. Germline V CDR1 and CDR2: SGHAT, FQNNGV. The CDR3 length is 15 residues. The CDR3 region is CASSLVGGINSPLHF. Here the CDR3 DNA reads TGTGCCAGCAGCTTAGTAGGAGGGATTAATTCACCCCTCCACTTT.

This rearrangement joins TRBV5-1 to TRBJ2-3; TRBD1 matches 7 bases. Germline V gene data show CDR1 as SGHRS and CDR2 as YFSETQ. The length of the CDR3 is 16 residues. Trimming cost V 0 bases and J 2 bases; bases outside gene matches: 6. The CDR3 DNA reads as TGCGCCAGCAGCTTGGAGAACAGGGGCTACACAGATACGCAGTATTTT. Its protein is CASSLENRGYTDTQYF.

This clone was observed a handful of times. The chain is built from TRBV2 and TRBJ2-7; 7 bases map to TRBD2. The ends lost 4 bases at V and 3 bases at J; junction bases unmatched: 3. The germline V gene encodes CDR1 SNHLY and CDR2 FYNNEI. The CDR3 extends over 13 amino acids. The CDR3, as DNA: TGTGCCAGCAGTGTCAGGGACTACTACGAGCAGTACTTC. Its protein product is CASSVRDYYEQYF.

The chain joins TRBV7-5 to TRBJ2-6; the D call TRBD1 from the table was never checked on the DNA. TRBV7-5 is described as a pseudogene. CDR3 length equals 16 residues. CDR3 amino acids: CARSNPGAYGANVLTF. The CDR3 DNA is TGTGCCAGAAGCAACCCAGGGGCCTACGGGGCCAACGTCCTGACTTTC.

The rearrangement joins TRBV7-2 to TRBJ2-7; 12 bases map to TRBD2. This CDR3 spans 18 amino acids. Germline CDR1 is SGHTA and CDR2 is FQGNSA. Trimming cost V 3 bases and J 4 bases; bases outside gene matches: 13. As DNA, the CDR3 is TGTGCCAGCAGCTTCGCCCCCACTACTAGCGGGGGGTGGTACGAGCAGTACTTC. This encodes CASSFAPTTSGGWYEQYF. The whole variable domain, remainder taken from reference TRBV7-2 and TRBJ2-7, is GAGVSQSPSNKVTEKGKDVELRCDPISGHTALYWYRQSLGQGLEFLIYFQGNSAPDKSGLPSDRFSAERTGGSVSTLTIQRTQQEDSAVYLCASSFAPTTSGGWYEQYFGPGTRLTVT.

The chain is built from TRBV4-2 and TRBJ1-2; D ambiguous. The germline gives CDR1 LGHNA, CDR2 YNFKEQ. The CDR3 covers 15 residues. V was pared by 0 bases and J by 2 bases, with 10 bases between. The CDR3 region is CASSQDGRENYGYTF. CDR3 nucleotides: TGTGCCAGCAGCCAAGATGGAAGGGAGAACTATGGCTACACCTTC.

CDR3 bases: TGCGCCAGCAGCCAAGGAACTAGCGGGGTGAATGAGCAGTTCTTC. This encodes CASSQGTSGVNEQFF. The rearrangement joins TRBV5-1 to TRBJ2-1, with 10 bases matching TRBD2. CDR3 length: 15 amino acids. Trimming took 4 bases from V and 7 from J; bases not matched to a gene: 8. Germline assignment: CDR1 SGHRS and CDR2 YFSETQ.

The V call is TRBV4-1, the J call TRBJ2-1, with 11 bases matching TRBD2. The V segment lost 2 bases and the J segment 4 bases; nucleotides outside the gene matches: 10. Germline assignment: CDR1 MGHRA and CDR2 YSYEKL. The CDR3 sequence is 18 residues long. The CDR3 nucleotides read TGCGCCAGCAGCCAACTCGGGACTAGCGGCTACTATTACAATGAGCAGTTCTTC. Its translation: CASSQLGTSGYYYNEQFF.

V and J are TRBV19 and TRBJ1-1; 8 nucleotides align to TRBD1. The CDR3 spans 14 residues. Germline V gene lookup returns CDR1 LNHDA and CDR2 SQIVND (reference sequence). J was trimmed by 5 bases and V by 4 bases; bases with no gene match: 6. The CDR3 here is CASSRADRVTEAFF. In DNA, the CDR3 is TGTGCCAGTAGTAGAGCGGACAGGGTTACTGAAGCTTTCTTT.

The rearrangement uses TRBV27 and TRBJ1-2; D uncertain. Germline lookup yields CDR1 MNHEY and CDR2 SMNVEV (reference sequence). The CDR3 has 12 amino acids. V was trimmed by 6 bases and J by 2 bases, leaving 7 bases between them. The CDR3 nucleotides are TGTGCCAGCAGCCCGGGAAACTATGGCTACACCTTC. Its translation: CASSPGNYGYTF.

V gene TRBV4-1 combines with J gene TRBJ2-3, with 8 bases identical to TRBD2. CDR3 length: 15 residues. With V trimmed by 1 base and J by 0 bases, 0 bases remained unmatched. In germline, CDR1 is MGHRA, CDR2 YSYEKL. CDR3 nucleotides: TGCGCCAGCAGCCAAGTAGCGGGGAGCACAGATACGCAGTATTTT. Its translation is CASSQVAGSTDTQYF.

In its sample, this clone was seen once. CDR3: CASSQLSSPLGYTF. The CDR3 coding sequence is TGCGCCAGCAGCCAATTGTCAAGCCCGCTTGGCTACACCTTC. V is TRBV4-1 and J is TRBJ1-2; no clear D gene. Between the trimmed V and J ends, which lost 2 bases and 7 bases, there was a span of 14 bases. Germline assignment: CDR1 MGHRA and CDR2 YSYEKL. This CDR3 is built from 14 residues.

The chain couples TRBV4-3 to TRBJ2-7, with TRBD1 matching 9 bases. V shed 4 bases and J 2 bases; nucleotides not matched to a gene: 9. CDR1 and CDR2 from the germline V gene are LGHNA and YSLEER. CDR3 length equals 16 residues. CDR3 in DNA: TGCGCCAGCAGCCCCTACGTGGGACAGGGCCCCTACGAGCAGTACTTC. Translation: CASSPYVGQGPYEQYF.

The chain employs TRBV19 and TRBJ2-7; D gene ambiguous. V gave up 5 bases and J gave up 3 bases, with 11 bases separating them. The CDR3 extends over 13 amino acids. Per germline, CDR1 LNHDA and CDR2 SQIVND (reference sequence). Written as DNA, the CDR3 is TGTGCCAGTAGTTACGGCGCAGGCTACGAGCAGTACTTC. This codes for CASSYGAGYEQYF.

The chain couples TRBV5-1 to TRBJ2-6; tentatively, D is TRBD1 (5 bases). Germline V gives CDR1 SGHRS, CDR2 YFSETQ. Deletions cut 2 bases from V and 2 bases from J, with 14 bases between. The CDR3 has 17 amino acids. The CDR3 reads CASSLPIRAPGANVLTF. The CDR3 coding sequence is TGCGCCAGCAGCTTACCGATCAGGGCGCCTGGGGCCAACGTCCTGACTTTC.

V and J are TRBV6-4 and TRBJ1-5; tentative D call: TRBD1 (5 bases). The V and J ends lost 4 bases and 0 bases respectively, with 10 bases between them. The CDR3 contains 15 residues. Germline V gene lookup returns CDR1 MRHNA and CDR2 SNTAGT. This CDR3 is CASSGDGYSNQPQHF. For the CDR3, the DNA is TGTGCCAGCAGTGGGGACGGTTATAGCAATCAGCCCCAGCATTTT.

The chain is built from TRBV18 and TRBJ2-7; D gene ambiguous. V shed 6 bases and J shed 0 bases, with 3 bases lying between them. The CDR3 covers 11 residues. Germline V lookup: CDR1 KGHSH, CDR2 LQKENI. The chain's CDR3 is CASSLSYEQYF. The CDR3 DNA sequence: TGTGCCAGCTCGCTCTCCTACGAGCAGTACTTC.

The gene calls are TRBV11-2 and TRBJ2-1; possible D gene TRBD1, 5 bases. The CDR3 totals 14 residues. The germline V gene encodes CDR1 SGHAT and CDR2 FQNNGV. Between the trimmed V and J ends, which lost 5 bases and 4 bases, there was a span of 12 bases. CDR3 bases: TGTGCCAGCAGCCCGATTGACAGTTACAATGAGCAGTTCTTC. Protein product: CASSPIDSYNEQFF.

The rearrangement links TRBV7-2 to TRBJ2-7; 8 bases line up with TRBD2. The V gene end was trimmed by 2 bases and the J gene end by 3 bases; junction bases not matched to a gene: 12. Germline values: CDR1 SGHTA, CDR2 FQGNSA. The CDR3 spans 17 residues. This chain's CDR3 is CASSLSPGGGLLYEQYF. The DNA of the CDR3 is TGTGCCAGCAGCTTAAGTCCGGGCGGGGGGCTCCTCTACGAGCAGTACTTC.

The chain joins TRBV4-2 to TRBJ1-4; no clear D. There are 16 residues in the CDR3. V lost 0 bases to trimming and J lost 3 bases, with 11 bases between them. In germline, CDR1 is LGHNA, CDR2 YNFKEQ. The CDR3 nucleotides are TGTGCCAGCAGCCAAGATATGACGGGGTCTAATGAAAAACTGTTTTTT. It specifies CASSQDMTGSNEKLFF.

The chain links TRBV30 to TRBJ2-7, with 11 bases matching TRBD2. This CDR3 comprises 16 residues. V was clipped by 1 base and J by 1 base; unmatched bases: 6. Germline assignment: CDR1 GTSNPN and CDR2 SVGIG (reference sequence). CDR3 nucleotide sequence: TGTGCCTGGAGTGGCAAACTAGCGGGAGTGTCCTACGAGCAGTACTTC. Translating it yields CAWSGKLAGVSYEQYF.

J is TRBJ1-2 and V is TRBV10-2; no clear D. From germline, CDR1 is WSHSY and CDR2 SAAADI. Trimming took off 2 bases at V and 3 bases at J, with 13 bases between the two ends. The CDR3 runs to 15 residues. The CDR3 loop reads CASSETNIEHYGYTF. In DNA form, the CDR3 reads TGCGCCAGCAGTGAGACCAACATAGAACACTATGGCTACACCTTC.

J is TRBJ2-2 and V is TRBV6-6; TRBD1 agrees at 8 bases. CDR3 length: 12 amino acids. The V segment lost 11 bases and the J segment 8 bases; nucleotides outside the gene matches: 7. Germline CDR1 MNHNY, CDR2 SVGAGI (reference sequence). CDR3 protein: CAGNQGAGELFF. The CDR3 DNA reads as TGTGCCGGAAACCAGGGGGCGGGGGAGCTGTTTTTT.

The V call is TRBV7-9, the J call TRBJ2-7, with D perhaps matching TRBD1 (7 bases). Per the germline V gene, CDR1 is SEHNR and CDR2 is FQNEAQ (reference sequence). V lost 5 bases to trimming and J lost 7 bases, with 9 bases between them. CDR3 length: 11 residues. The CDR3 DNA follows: TGTGCCAGCAGCCCAGGGGGGGAGCAGTACTTC. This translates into CASSPGGEQYF.